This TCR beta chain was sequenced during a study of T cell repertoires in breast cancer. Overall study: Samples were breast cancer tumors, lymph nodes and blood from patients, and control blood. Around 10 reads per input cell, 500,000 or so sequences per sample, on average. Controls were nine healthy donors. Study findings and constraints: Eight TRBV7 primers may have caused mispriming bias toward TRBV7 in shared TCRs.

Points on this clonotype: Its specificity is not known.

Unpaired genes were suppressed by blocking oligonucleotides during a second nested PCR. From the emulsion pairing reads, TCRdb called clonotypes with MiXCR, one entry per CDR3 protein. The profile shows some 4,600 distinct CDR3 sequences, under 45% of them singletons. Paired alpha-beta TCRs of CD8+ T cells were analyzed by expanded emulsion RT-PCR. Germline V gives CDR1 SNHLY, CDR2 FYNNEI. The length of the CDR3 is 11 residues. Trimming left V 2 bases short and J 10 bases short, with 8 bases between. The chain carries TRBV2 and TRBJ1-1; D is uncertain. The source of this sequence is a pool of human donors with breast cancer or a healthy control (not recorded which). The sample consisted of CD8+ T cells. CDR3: CASSEKVVAFF. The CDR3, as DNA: TGTGCCAGCAGTGAAAAGGTCGTAGCTTTCTTT.